The rows below give T cell receptor beta chains drawn from one sample of a study of regulatory T cells in long-lasting Graves disease. TCRdb ran MiXCR on the multiplex PCR reads and lists one entry per CDR3 protein. The table records just over 600,000 distinct CDR3 sequences, around 17% of them present only once. The same specimen was also included in a second study, on T cells in Graves' hyperthyroidism and ophthalmopathy.

The sample was peripheral blood mononuclear cells (PBMCs), taken at new diagnosis, from a patient treated with antithyroid drugs. These receptor sequences come from a woman in her twenties or thirties with Graves disease. Each CDR3 is given with its conserved first and last residue. A D gene is named only where the DNA matches it firmly. Some rows mark clone size as missing; the rest say once, few, many or name a class of expanded clone.

d_call,clone_size,v_call,j_call,cdr3_aa,cdr3_nt
-,many,TRBV19,TRBJ2-7,CASRELHSGSSYEQYF,TGTGCCAGTAGAGAACTGCATAGCGGAAGCTCCTACGAGCAGTACTTC
-,few,TRBV20-1,TRBJ1-5,CSARDLGLRGDQPQHF,TGCAGTGCTAGAGATCTAGGCCTTCGGGGGGATCAGCCCCAGCATTTT
TRBD1,-,TRBV18,TRBJ2-7,CASSPSRGQGEQYF,TGTGCCAGCTCACCCTCCAGGGGGCAAGGCGAGCAGTACTTC
-,-,TRBV24-1,TRBJ2-2,CATSDQPVGELFF,TGTGCCACCAGTGACCAACCGGTGGGGGAGCTGTTTTTT
TRBD1,many,TRBV6-1,TRBJ2-3,CASRGASTGERDTQYF,TGTGCCAGCAGGGGCGCTTCGACAGGGGAGCGGGATACGCAGTATTTT
TRBD1,few,TRBV3-1,TRBJ1-1,CASSQGGQAATEAFF,TGTGCCAGCAGCCAAGGGGGACAGGCAGCGACTGAAGCTTTCTTT
-,-,TRBV19,TRBJ2-2,CASSTRTGELFF,TGTGCCAGTAGTACAAGAACCGGGGAGCTGTTTTTT
TRBD2,few,TRBV3-1,TRBJ2-7,CASSQSGTSYEQYF,TGTGCCAGCAGCCAAAGCGGGACCTCCTACGAGCAGTACTTC
-,many,TRBV28,TRBJ2-1,CASSENSGPHNEQFF,TGTGCCAGCAGCGAAAACTCCGGGCCGCACAATGAGCAGTTCTTC
-,-,TRBV19,TRBJ1-3,CASSQIDGFGNTIYF,TGTGCCAGTAGCCAAATCGACGGATTTGGAAACACCATATATTTT
-,-,TRBV7-9,TRBJ2-3,CASSSMGFPTDTQYF,TGTGCCAGCAGCTCAATGGGGTTTCCCACAGATACGCAGTATTTT
TRBD2,few,TRBV5-1,TRBJ2-1,CASSLTLAVYNEQFF,TGCGCCAGCAGCTTGACACTAGCGGTTTACAATGAGCAGTTCTTC
TRBD1,many,TRBV3-1,TRBJ1-1,CASSQLKGQEAFF,TGTGCCAGCAGCCAACTTAAGGGACAGGAAGCTTTCTTT
-,many,TRBV6-1,TRBJ1-5,CASTLEGLSGQPQHF,TGTGCCAGCACCCTCGAAGGGCTGAGTGGTCAGCCCCAGCATTTT
-,many,TRBV7-8,TRBJ1-6,CASSLESALSYNSPLHF,TGTGCCAGCAGCTTAGAGTCAGCCCTCTCCTATAATTCACCCCTCCACTTT
TRBD1,-,TRBV10-2,TRBJ1-2,CASRDRGPYGYTF,TGCGCCAGCAGGGACAGGGGACCCTATGGCTACACCTTC
-,many,TRBV2,TRBJ2-2,CASSGEGLGELFF,TGTGCCAGCAGTGGTGAAGGGCTCGGGGAGCTGTTTTTT
-,many,TRBV11-2,TRBJ1-1,CASSLGWFGAMNTEAFF,TGTGCCAGCAGCTTAGGCTGGTTTGGGGCTATGAACACTGAAGCTTTCTTT
TRBD2,-,TRBV6-1,TRBJ2-1,CASNLGLAGTNEQFF,TGTGCCAGCAACCTAGGACTAGCGGGAACGAATGAGCAGTTCTTC
TRBD1,-,TRBV30,TRBJ1-2,CAWSPGTGKYGYTF,TGTGCCTGGAGCCCCGGGACAGGGAAATATGGCTACACCTTC
-,-,TRBV3-1,TRBJ2-7,CASSQEDNFYEQYF,TGTGCCAGCAGCCAAGAGGACAATTTCTACGAGCAGTACTTC
-,-,TRBV5-1,TRBJ2-7,CASSLVSGNYEQYF,TGCGCCAGCAGCTTGGTGTCAGGAAATTACGAGCAGTACTTC
-,-,TRBV18,TRBJ1-2,CASSPARANYGYTF,TGTGCCAGCTCACCGGCGAGAGCTAACTATGGCTACACCTTC
-,few,TRBV27,TRBJ1-4,CASSDLPGEKLFF,TGTGCCAGCAGTGACCTACCTGGTGAAAAACTGTTTTTT
-,few,TRBV19,TRBJ1-5,CASSDPGTGNQPQHF,TGTGCCAGCTCGGACCCGGGGACGGGGAATCAGCCCCAGCATTTT
TRBD1,-,TRBV29-1,TRBJ1-5,CSVQDRVNQPQHF,TGCAGCGTCCAGGACAGGGTCAATCAGCCCCAGCATTTT
TRBD2,-,TRBV20-1,TRBJ2-7,CSANSGTSGRADEQYF,TGCAGTGCTAATTCCGGGACTAGCGGGAGGGCCGACGAGCAGTACTTC
TRBD2,many,TRBV7-3,TRBJ2-1,CATRLALGGEQFF,TGTGCCACGCGACTAGCGCTTGGGGGGGAGCAGTTCTTC
-,few,TRBV2,TRBJ1-1,CASSDPTETEAFF,TGTGCCAGCAGTGACCCGACAGAAACTGAAGCTTTCTTT
-,few,TRBV3-1,TRBJ1-6,CASSQEAGRNYNSPLHF,TGTGCCAGCAGCCAAGAGGCGGGACGCAACTATAATTCACCCCTCCACTTT
-,many,TRBV5-1,TRBJ1-4,CASSLEGNTNEKLFF,TGCGCCAGCAGCTTGGAAGGGAATACTAATGAAAAACTGTTTTTT
-,-,TRBV6-2/TRBV6-3,TRBJ2-1,CASSGVKGNEQFF,TGTGCCAGCAGTGGAGTTAAGGGGAATGAGCAGTTCTTC
-,many,TRBV6-1,TRBJ1-5,CASSDWYSNQPQHF,TGTGCCAGCAGTGACTGGTATAGCAATCAGCCCCAGCATTTT
-,-,TRBV18,TRBJ2-2,CASTTGDLNTGELFF,TGTGCCAGCACGACAGGAGACTTGAACACCGGGGAGCTGTTTTTT
TRBD2,many,TRBV20-1,TRBJ2-2,CSARGLAGVGELFF,TGCAGTGCTAGGGGTCTAGCGGGAGTGGGGGAGCTGTTTTTT
-,-,TRBV30,TRBJ2-7,CAWSVSLAHSYEQYF,TGTGCCTGGAGTGTATCACTAGCTCACTCCTACGAGCAGTACTTC
TRBD1,few,TRBV30,TRBJ2-1,CAWGTGGSSYNEQFF,TGTGCCTGGGGTACAGGGGGCTCCTCCTACAATGAGCAGTTCTTC
TRBD2,many,TRBV6-2/TRBV6-3,TRBJ2-7,CASSYGGRPSYEQYF,TGTGCCAGCAGTTACGGCGGGAGACCCTCCTACGAGCAGTACTTC
-,-,TRBV6-1,TRBJ1-6,CAAQGQLRINSPLHF,TGTGCCGCCCAAGGACAACTCCGGATCAATTCACCCCTCCACTTT
-,once,TRBV14,TRBJ1-1,CASSLQAGTEAFF,TGTGCCAGCAGCCTGCAGGCAGGCACTGAAGCTTTCTTT
-,-,TRBV7-3,TRBJ1-4,CASSLGPVSSEKLFF,TGTGCCAGCAGCCTGGGACCCGTCTCGAGTGAAAAACTGTTTTTT
TRBD1,-,TRBV6-1,TRBJ1-5,CASQGGVWRPQHF,TGTGCCAGCCAGGGGGGGGTGTGGCGGCCCCAGCATTTT
-,many,TRBV12-3/TRBV12-4,TRBJ1-1,CASSSNGGMTEAFF,TGTGCCAGCAGTTCCAACGGGGGTATGACTGAAGCTTTCTTT
-,few,TRBV14,TRBJ2-7,CASSRGSQYEQYF,TGTGCCAGCAGCCGGGGGTCTCAATACGAGCAGTACTTC
-,many,TRBV28,TRBJ1-5,CASSLLHGSYQPQHF,TGTGCCAGCAGTCTTCTACATGGTAGCTATCAGCCCCAGCATTTT